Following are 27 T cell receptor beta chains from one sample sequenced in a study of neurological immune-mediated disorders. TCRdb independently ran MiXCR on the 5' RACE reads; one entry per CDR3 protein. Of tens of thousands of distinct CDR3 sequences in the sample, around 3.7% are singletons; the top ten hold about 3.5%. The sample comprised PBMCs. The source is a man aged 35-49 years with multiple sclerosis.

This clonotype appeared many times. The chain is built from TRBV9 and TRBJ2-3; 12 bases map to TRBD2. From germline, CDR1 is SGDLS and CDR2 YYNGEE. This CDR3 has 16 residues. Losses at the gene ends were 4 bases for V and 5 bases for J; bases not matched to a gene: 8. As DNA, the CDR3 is TGTGCCAGCAGCCCCCTAGCGGGAGGGCCCGGAGATACGCAGTATTTT. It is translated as CASSPLAGGPGDTQYF.

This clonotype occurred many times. The CDR3 nucleotides are TGCGCCAGCAGCTTGACGGAGAATTCACCCCTCCACTTT. Its translation is CASSLTENSPLHF. V usage is TRBV5-1 and J usage is TRBJ1-6; D ambiguous. Deletions cut 1 base from V and 7 bases from J, with 6 bases between. Germline assignment: CDR1 SGHRS and CDR2 YFSETQ. The CDR3 extends over 13 amino acids.

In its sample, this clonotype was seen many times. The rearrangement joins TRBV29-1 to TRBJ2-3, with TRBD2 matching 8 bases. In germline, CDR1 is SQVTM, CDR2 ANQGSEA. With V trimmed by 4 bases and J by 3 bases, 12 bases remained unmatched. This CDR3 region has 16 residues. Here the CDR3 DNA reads TGCAGCGTTGGTGGGGCCAGCGGGAGTCCTACAGATACGCAGTATTTT. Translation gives CSVGGASGSPTDTQYF.

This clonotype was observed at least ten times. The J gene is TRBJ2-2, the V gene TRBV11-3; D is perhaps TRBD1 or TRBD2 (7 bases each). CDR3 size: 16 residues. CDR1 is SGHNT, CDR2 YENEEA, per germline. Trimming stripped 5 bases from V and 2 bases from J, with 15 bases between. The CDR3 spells CASSPGGGTNTGELFF. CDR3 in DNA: TGTGCCAGCAGCCCAGGGGGGGGGACAAACACCGGGGAGCTGTTTTTT.

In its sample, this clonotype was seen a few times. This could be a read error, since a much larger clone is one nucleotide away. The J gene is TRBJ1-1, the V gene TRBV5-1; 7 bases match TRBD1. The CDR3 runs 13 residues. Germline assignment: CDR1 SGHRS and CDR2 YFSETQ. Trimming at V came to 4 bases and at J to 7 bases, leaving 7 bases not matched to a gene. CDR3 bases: TGCGCCAGCAGCGAAAAGGGGGCTGGTGAAGCTTTCTTT. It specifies CASSEKGAGEAFF.

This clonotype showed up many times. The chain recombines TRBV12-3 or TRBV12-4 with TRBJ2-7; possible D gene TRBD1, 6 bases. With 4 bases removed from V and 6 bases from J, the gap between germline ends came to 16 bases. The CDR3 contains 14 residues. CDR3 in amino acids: CASSSGTSLSEQYF. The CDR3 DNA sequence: TGTGCCAGCAGTTCGGGGACAAGCCTCTCCGAGCAGTACTTC.

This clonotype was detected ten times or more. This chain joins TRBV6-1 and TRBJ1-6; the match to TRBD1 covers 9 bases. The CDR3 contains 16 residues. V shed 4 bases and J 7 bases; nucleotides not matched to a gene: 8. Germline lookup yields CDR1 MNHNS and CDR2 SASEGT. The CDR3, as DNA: TGTGCCAGCAGTGGAATCGGGACAGGGATGAATTCACCCCTCCACTTT. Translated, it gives CASSGIGTGMNSPLHF.

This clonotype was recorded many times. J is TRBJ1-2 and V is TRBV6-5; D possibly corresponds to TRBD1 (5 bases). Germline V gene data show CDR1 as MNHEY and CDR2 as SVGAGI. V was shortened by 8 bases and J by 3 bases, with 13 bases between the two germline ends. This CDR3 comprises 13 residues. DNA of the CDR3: TGTGCCAGCCGGAGGGACTTTGACTATGGCTACACCTTC. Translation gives CASRRDFDYGYTF.

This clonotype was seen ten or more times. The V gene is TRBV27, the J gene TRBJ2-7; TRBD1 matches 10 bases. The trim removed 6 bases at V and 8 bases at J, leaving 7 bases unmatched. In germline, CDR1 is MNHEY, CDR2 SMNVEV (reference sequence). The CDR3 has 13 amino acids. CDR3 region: CASRTGGLLKQYF. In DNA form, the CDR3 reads TGTGCCAGCAGGACAGGGGGCCTATTGAAGCAGTACTTC.

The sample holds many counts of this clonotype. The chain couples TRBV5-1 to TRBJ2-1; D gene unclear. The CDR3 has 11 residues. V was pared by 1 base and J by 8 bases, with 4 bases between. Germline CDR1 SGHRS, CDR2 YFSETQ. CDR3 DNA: TGCGCCAGCAGCTTGTCGGATGAGCAGTTCTTC. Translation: CASSLSDEQFF.

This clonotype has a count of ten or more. The CDR3 loop is CSARLSMPRDSYEQYF. The CDR3 DNA reads TGCAGTGCCCGGCTTAGTATGCCTCGGGATTCCTACGAGCAGTACTTC. The rearrangement joins TRBV20-1 to TRBJ2-7, with D tentatively TRBD2 (5 bases). V lost 6 bases and J 1 base, leaving 22 bases between the germline ends. Germline V gives CDR1 DFQATT, CDR2 SNEGSKA (reference sequence). This CDR3 is 16 amino acids long.

The CDR3 spells CASSFLGTGGAGTEAFF. CDR3 DNA sequence: TGTGCCAGCAGTTTCCTTGGGACAGGGGGCGCGGGCACTGAAGCTTTCTTT. The chain carries TRBV12-3 or TRBV12-4 and TRBJ1-1; 12 nucleotides match TRBD1. The CDR3 runs 17 residues. Germline trimming cut 3 bases from V and 4 bases from J; bases unmatched to any gene: 9.

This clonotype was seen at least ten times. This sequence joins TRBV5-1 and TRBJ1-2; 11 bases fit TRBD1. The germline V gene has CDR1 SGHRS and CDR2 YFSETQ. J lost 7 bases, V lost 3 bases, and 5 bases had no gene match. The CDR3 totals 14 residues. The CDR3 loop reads CASSSGQGDGGYTF. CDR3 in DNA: TGCGCCAGCAGCTCGGGACAGGGGGACGGTGGCTACACCTTC.

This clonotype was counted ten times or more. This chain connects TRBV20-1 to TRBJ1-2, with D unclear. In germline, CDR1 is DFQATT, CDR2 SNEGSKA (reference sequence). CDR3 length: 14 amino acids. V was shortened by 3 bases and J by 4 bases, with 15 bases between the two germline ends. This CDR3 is CSARLQEAGYGYTF. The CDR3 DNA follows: TGCAGTGCTAGGCTTCAGGAAGCTGGCTATGGCTACACCTTC.

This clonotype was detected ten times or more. CDR3 nucleotide sequence: TGCAGTGCCGCCCAGGGGGGCACAGATACGCAGTATTTT. Residues: CSAAQGGTDTQYF. This chain uses TRBV20-1 with TRBJ2-3; 7 nucleotides line up with TRBD1. The J segment lost 1 base and the V segment lost 6 bases, leaving 4 bases of the junction unmatched. CDR3 length: 13 residues. Germline CDR1 reads DFQATT; CDR2 reads SNEGSKA (reference sequence).

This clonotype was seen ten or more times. CDR3 DNA: TGTGCCAGCAGCTCGACAGGTTGGGGAGGCTACACCTTC. Protein: CASSSTGWGGYTF. V usage is TRBV5-5 and J usage is TRBJ1-2; a weak D match, TRBD1 (6 bases). CDR1 and CDR2 (germline): SGHKS, YYEKEE (reference sequence). V lost 3 bases, J lost 8 bases, and 14 bases lay in between. This CDR3 contains 13 residues. Full variable domain (missing parts from reference TRBV5-5 and TRBJ1-2): DAGVTQSPTHLIKTRGQQVTLRCSPISGHKSVSWYQQVLGQGPQFIFQYYEKEERGRGNFPDRFSARQFPNYSSELNVNALLLGDSALYLCASSSTGWGGYTFGSGTRLTVV.

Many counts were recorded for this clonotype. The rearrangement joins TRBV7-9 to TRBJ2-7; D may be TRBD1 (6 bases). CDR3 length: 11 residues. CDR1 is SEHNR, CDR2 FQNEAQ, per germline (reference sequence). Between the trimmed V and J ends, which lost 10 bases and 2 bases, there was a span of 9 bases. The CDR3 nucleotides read TGTGCCATGGGGGACACCTACGAGCAGTACTTC. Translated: CAMGDTYEQYF.

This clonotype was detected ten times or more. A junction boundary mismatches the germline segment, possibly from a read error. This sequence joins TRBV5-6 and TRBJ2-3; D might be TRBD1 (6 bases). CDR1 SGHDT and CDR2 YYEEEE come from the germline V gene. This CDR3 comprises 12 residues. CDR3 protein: CASSLRVQGLEF. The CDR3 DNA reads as TGTGCCAGCAGCTTAAGGGTACAGGGCCTGGAATTT.

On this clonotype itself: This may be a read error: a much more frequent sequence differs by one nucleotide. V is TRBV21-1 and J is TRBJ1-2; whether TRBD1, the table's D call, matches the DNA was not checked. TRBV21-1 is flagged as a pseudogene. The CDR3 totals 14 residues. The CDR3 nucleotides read TGTGCCAGCAGCAAAGGGGGCAGACCCTATGGCTACATCTTC. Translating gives CASSKGGRPYGYIF.

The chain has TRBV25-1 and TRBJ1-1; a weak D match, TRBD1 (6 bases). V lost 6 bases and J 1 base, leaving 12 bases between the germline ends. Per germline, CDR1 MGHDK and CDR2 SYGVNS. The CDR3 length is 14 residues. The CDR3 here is CASRQQGTNTEAFF. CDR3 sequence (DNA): TGTGCCAGCAGACAGCAGGGGACGAACACTGAAGCTTTCTTT.

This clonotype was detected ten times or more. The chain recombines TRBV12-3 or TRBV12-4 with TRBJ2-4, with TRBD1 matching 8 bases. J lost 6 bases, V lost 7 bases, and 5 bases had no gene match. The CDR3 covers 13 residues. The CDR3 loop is CASTQGQGNIQYF. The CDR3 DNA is TGTGCCAGCACCCAAGGACAGGGAAACATTCAGTACTTC.

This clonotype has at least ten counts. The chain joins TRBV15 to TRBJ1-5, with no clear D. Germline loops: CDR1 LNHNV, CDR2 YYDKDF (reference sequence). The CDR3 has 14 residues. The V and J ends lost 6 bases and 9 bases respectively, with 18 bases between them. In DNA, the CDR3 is TGTGCCACCAGTCGCAGCAACCAAAAGGCGCCCCAGCATTTT. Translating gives CATSRSNQKAPQHF.

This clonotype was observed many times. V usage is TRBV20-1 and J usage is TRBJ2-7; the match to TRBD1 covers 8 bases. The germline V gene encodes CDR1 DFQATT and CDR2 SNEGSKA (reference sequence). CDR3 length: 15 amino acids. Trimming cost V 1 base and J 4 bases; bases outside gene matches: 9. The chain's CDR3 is CSARGKGQGLYEQYF. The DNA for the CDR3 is TGCAGTGCTAGAGGAAAAGGACAGGGCCTTTACGAGCAGTACTTC.

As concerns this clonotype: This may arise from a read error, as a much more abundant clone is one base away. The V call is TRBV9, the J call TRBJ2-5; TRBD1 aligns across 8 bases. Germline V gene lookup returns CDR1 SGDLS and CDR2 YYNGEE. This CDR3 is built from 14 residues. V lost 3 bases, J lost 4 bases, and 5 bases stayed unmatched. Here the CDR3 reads CASSEGQGRETQYF. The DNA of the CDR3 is TGTGCCAGCAGCGAAGGACAGGGTCGAGAGACCCAGTACTTC.

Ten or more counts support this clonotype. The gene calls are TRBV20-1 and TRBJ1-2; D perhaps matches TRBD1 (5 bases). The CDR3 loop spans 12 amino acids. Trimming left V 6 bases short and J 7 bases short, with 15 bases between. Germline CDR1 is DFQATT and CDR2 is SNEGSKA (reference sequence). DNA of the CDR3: TGCAGTGCATGGGACCTTAGGTCTGGCTACACCTTC. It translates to CSAWDLRSGYTF.

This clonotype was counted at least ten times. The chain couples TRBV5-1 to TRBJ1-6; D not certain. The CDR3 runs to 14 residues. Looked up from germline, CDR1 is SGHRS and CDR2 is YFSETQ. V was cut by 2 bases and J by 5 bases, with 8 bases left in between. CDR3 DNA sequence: TGCGCCAGCAGCTTTGATAGGAATAATTCACCCCTCCACTTT. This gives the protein CASSFDRNNSPLHF.

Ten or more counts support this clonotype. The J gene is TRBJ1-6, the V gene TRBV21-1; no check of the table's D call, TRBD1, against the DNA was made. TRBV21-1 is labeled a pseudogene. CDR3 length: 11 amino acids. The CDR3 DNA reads TGCCCGCAGGGGGAAAATTCACCCCTCCACTTT. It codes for CPQGENSPLHF.